The T cell receptor beta chain described here comes from a study of T cells in Graves' hyperthyroidism and ophthalmopathy. Germline CDR1 is SGHRS and CDR2 is YFSETQ. Losses at the gene ends were 7 bases for V and 4 bases for J; bases not matched to a gene: 6. CDR3 length: 13 amino acids. Whole-study results and caveats: Ophthalmopathy onset followed model prediction by a median around 6.9 months.

This clonotype was recorded many times. Antigen: not known. Amplification targeted TCR beta CDR3 regions from RNA transcripts. HTBI primers were the set used in a first-round RT-PCR of the TCR CDR3. In TCRdb, the multiplex PCR reads were re-called with MiXCR into one record per CDR3 protein. The sample records 250,000 to 300,000 distinct CDR3 sequences, roughly an eighth being singletons. The chain combines TRBV5-1 with TRBJ2-3; 7 bases map to TRBD1. The clonotype comes from a woman in her forties with Graves' hyperthyroidism. Material for sequencing was blood. The CDR3 here is CASGIQGPDTQYF. CDR3 coding DNA: TGCGCCAGCGGTATACAGGGGCCAGATACGCAGTATTTT.